This entry lists 30 T cell receptor beta chains sequenced from one sample in a study of blood T cell repertoires in COVID-19. Method: immunoSEQ multiplex PCR; TCRdb's copy keeps in-frame clones and lacks some. Of more than 95,000 clones listed, around 80% are singletons. Material: peripheral blood. The receptors were gathered from a man aged 70-80 years with acute or convalescent COVID-19.

This clone was detected a few times. This chain links TRBV12-3 or TRBV12-4 with TRBJ2-5; TRBD2 matches at 7 bases. CDR3 size: 13 residues. The V gene end was trimmed by 3 bases and the J gene end by 5 bases; junction bases not matched to a gene: 3. The CDR3 sequence: CASSFKGGETQYF. The CDR3 bases are TGTGCCAGCAGTTTTAAGGGAGGGGAGACCCAGTACTTC.

The V call is TRBV27, the J call TRBJ1-2; 7 nucleotides align to TRBD1. Trimming cost V 1 base and J 8 bases; bases outside gene matches: 7. CDR1 is MNHEY and CDR2 is SMNVEV in the germline V gene (reference sequence). The CDR3 is made up of 14 amino acids. The CDR3 spells CASSLYGQGGGYTF. CDR3 in DNA: TGTGCCAGCAGTTTATACGGGCAGGGGGGAGGCTACACCTTC.

The rearrangement uses TRBV29-1 and TRBJ2-1, with 9 nucleotides matching TRBD1. Germline CDR1 is SQVTM and CDR2 is ANQGSEA. The CDR3 has 14 residues. V lost 7 bases to trimming and J lost 2 bases; unmatched junction nucleotides: 6. DNA for the CDR3: TGCAGCGGGAGCCGGGACAGGGCCTACAATGAGCAGTTCTTC. This codes for CSGSRDRAYNEQFF.

The rearrangement links TRBV12-3 or TRBV12-4 to TRBJ2-1, with TRBD2 matching 7 bases. J gave up 10 bases and V 9 bases, and 12 bases lay outside the gene matches. CDR3 size: 13 residues. CDR3 amino acids: CASDGGGKGEQFF. The DNA of the CDR3 is TGTGCCAGTGACGGGGGAGGGAAGGGAGAGCAGTTCTTC.

This chain links TRBV10-3 with TRBJ1-2, with 7 nucleotides matching TRBD1. J lost 8 bases, V lost 5 bases, and 8 bases had no gene match. Germline CDR1 is ENHRY and CDR2 is SYGVKD. The CDR3 spans 13 residues. The CDR3 here is CAISPQGIEGYTF. CDR3 in DNA: TGTGCCATCAGTCCACAGGGGATTGAGGGCTACACCTTC.

The chain recombines TRBV28 with TRBJ2-4; D call uncertain. The V and J ends lost 5 bases and 1 base respectively, with 6 bases between them. The CDR3 sequence is 13 residues long. CDR1 and CDR2 (germline): MDHEN, SYDVKM. The CDR3 nucleotides are TGTGCCAGCAGTCCACGGGCCAAAAACATTCAGTACTTC. Amino acids: CASSPRAKNIQYF.

This chain joins TRBV27 and TRBJ2-1; TRBD2 matches at 9 bases. With V trimmed by 1 base and J by 12 bases, 4 bases remained unmatched. CDR1 and CDR2 (germline): MNHEY, SMNVEV (reference sequence). The CDR3 contains 13 residues. CDR3 protein: CASSLYSGGLQFF. The CDR3 DNA sequence: TGTGCCAGCAGTTTATATAGCGGGGGCTTGCAGTTCTTC.

The chain couples TRBV27 to TRBJ2-3; 10 bases map to TRBD2. Germline trimming cut 8 bases from V and 4 bases from J; bases unmatched to any gene: 3. CDR1 MNHEY and CDR2 SMNVEV come from the germline V gene (reference sequence). The CDR3 contains 13 residues. CDR3 residues: CASQRGGADTQYF. The CDR3 nucleotides read TGTGCCAGCCAGCGGGGGGGGGCAGATACGCAGTATTTT.

This rearrangement joins TRBV19 to TRBJ1-5; D unresolved. This CDR3 has 18 residues. The germline V gene has CDR1 LNHDA and CDR2 SQIVND (reference sequence). Trimming removed 2 bases from V and 0 bases from J, with 17 bases in between. CDR3 in amino acids: CASSIHQAGINSNQPQHF. CDR3 bases: TGTGCCAGTAGTATACATCAGGCCGGGATTAATAGCAATCAGCCCCAGCATTTT.

This clone was detected only a few times. The genes are TRBV7-8 and TRBJ1-2; 11 nucleotides match TRBD1. The length of the CDR3 is 14 residues. V shed 5 bases, J shed 7 bases, and the junction held 6 bases outside the gene matches. CDR1 and CDR2 (germline): SGHVS, FQNEAQ. CDR3 region: CASSPRTGGVGYTF. The CDR3, as DNA: TGTGCCAGCAGCCCACGGACAGGGGGCGTTGGCTACACCTTC.

This chain joins TRBV11-2 and TRBJ1-1; D possibly corresponds to TRBD1 (5 bases). The V and J ends lost 2 bases and 5 bases respectively, with 12 bases between them. CDR1 is SGHAT and CDR2 is FQNNGV in the germline V gene. This CDR3 contains 14 residues. The DNA for the CDR3 is TGTGCCAGCAGCTTAATTCAGGGAGGGACTGAAGCTTTCTTT. It is translated as CASSLIQGGTEAFF.

V gene TRBV12-3 or TRBV12-4 combines with J gene TRBJ1-1, with 7 nucleotides matching TRBD1. Trimming at V came to 5 bases and at J to 5 bases, leaving 5 bases not matched to a gene. The length of the CDR3 is 13 residues. For the CDR3, the DNA is TGTGCCAGCAGTAACAGGGGCGTAACTGAAGCTTTCTTT. This encodes CASSNRGVTEAFF.

This clone appeared a few times. The chain is built from TRBV6-6 and TRBJ2-7; 12 nucleotides agree with TRBD2. This CDR3 spans 15 amino acids. Germline values: CDR1 MNHNY, CDR2 SVGAGI (reference sequence). The V segment lost 5 bases and the J segment 4 bases; nucleotides outside the gene matches: 6. This CDR3 reads CASSKTLAGGYEQYF. The CDR3 DNA reads TGTGCCAGCAGTAAAACACTAGCGGGAGGTTACGAGCAGTACTTC.

This clone was observed once. CDR3 amino acids: CATGYRLAGDDFYEQYF. The CDR3 region has the DNA TGTGCCACAGGTTACCGACTAGCGGGAGATGATTTCTACGAGCAGTACTTC. The chain carries TRBV3-1 (or the pseudogene TRBV3-2) and TRBJ2-7; TRBD2 aligns across 12 bases. J was trimmed by 3 bases and V by 10 bases; bases with no gene match: 16. Germline assignment: CDR1 LGHDT and CDR2 YNNKEL (reference sequence). This CDR3 has 17 residues.

The V call is TRBV6-6, the J call TRBJ2-7, with D maybe TRBD2 (7 bases). V dropped 10 bases and J dropped 3 bases, with 13 bases sitting between them. CDR1 is MNHNY, CDR2 SVGAGI, per germline (reference sequence). CDR3 length: 12 amino acids. DNA for the CDR3: TGTGCCATAGGGGGGGCCGGCTACGAGCAGTACTTC. Amino acids: CAIGGAGYEQYF.

This chain uses TRBV6-5 with TRBJ2-7, with 8 bases aligning to TRBD1. Looked up from germline, CDR1 is MNHEY and CDR2 is SVGAGI. CDR3 length: 14 residues. The V gene end was trimmed by 7 bases and the J gene end by 3 bases; junction bases not matched to a gene: 8. Here the CDR3 reads CASTRGTGNYEQYF. The CDR3 bases are TGTGCCAGCACCAGAGGGACAGGAAACTACGAGCAGTACTTC.

This CDR3 is CASSTIGGRETQYF. The CDR3 bases are TGTGCCAGCAGTACAATCGGCGGGCGAGAGACCCAGTACTTC. The chain links TRBV27 to TRBJ2-5; D is possibly TRBD2 (5 bases). The V end lost 5 bases, the J end lost 4 bases, and 14 bases lay between the germline ends. This CDR3 has 14 amino acids. Germline CDR1 MNHEY, CDR2 SMNVEV (reference sequence).

The gene calls are TRBV7-9 and TRBJ2-3, with D hard to call. This CDR3 is 12 amino acids long. Germline-derived CDR1 and CDR2 are SEHNR and FQNEAQ (reference sequence). The V gene lost 6 bases and the J gene lost 3 bases, with 7 bases spanning the gap. In DNA, the CDR3 is TGTGCCAGCAGTACGACAACAGATACGCAGTATTTT. It yields the protein CASSTTTDTQYF.

This clone occurred many times. The chain combines TRBV4-1 with TRBJ1-5; TRBD1 is a possible D gene (5 bases). Germline V gives CDR1 MGHRA, CDR2 YSYEKL. There are 14 residues in the CDR3. The V end lost 4 bases, the J end lost 2 bases, and 9 bases lay between the germline ends. The CDR3 nucleotides read TGCGCCAGCAGCCCCAGGGAGGGCAATCAGCCCCAGCATTTT. Encoded protein: CASSPREGNQPQHF.

This rearrangement joins TRBV5-1 to TRBJ1-2; TRBD1 matches at 7 bases. CDR1 SGHRS and CDR2 YFSETQ come from the germline V gene. With 0 bases clipped from V and 6 bases from J, the junction kept 11 bases outside the gene matches. The CDR3 covers 16 residues. CDR3 region: CASSLVGWQGEHGYTF. The CDR3 bases are TGCGCCAGCAGCTTGGTCGGGTGGCAGGGGGAACATGGCTACACCTTC.

V and J are TRBV24-1 and TRBJ2-5; D may be TRBD2 (6 bases). The CDR3 runs to 16 residues. Trimming cost V 0 bases and J 4 bases, with 14 bases left between them. Germline V gene data show CDR1 as KGHDR and CDR2 as SFDVKD. CDR3 DNA sequence: TGTGCCACCAGTGATTTGGGCGGGAACGGGAGAGAGACCCAGTACTTC. This translates into CATSDLGGNGRETQYF.

This chain links TRBV14 with TRBJ2-7; tentative D call: TRBD2 (5 bases). The CDR3 extends over 14 amino acids. Germline lookup yields CDR1 SGHDN and CDR2 FVKESK. V was trimmed by 2 bases and J by 2 bases, leaving 10 bases between them. CDR3 sequence reads: CASSQSRETYEQYF. Written as DNA, the CDR3 is TGTGCCAGCAGCCAATCTCGGGAAACCTACGAGCAGTACTTC.

This chain links TRBV7-3 with TRBJ1-1, with D unresolved. Trimming pared 2 bases from V and 8 bases from J, leaving 15 bases between. The germline CDR1 and CDR2 sequences are SGHTA and FQGTGA. This CDR3 contains 14 residues. The CDR3 nucleotides are TGTGCCAGCAGCTTATTTGAAATTGGGCAAGAAGCTTTCTTT. Protein: CASSLFEIGQEAFF.

J is TRBJ1-3 and V is TRBV5-6, with D unresolved. This CDR3 comprises 15 residues. V lost 1 base to trimming and J lost 0 bases, with 8 bases between them. Germline CDR1 is SGHDT and CDR2 is YYEEEE. The CDR3 spells CASSLPMSSGNTIYF. CDR3 nucleotide sequence: TGTGCCAGCAGCTTGCCAATGAGCTCTGGAAACACCATATATTTT.

V usage is TRBV7-2 and J usage is TRBJ1-4; 8 positions match TRBD1. Germline CDR1 reads SGHTA; CDR2 reads FQGNSA. After removal of 3 bases from V and 3 bases from J, the junction contained 3 bases not matched to a gene. CDR3 length: 15 residues. The CDR3 DNA reads as TGTGCCAGCAGCTTTCAGGGGGCTTCTAATGAAAAACTGTTTTTT. Translating it yields CASSFQGASNEKLFF.

This rearrangement joins TRBV5-4 to TRBJ2-7; 8 nucleotides match TRBD1. This CDR3 is 15 amino acids long. The V and J ends lost 2 bases and 5 bases, in that order; junction bases with no gene match: 9. The germline V gene has CDR1 SGHNT and CDR2 YYREEE (reference sequence). The CDR3 DNA sequence: TGTGCCAGCAGCTTCCTGGGACAGGTTAAAAACGAGCAGTACTTC. Translating it yields CASSFLGQVKNEQYF. Filled out from reference TRBV5-4 and TRBJ2-7, the complete variable domain reads ETGVTQSPTHLIKTRGQQVTLRCSSQSGHNTVSWYQQALGQGPQFIFQYYREEENGRGNFPPRFSGLQFPNYSSELNVNALELDDSALYLCASSFLGQVKNEQYFGPGTRLTVT.

This clone showed up many times. The chain carries TRBV28 and TRBJ2-7, with 7 positions matching TRBD2. The CDR3 extends over 14 amino acids. J gave up 4 bases and V 6 bases, and 9 bases lay outside the gene matches. Germline CDR1 and CDR2: MDHEN and SYDVKM. The CDR3 here is CASRTSGTTYEQYF. The CDR3 bases are TGTGCCAGCAGAACGAGCGGGACTACTTACGAGCAGTACTTC.

The CDR3 region has the DNA TGCGCCAGCAGCGTGGGACAGGACTCTAGGCAGTACTTC. Encoded protein: CASSVGQDSRQYF. This chain connects TRBV5-1 to TRBJ2-7; 8 nucleotides agree with TRBD1. Germline V gives CDR1 SGHRS, CDR2 YFSETQ. V was pared by 4 bases and J by 9 bases, with 9 bases of the junction left unmatched. The CDR3 consists of 13 residues.

The V and J genes are TRBV6-5 and TRBJ2-2; 7 positions match TRBD1. J was trimmed by 7 bases and V by 8 bases; bases with no gene match: 10. This CDR3 has 14 amino acids. CDR1 and CDR2 (germline): MNHEY, SVGAGI. In DNA form, the CDR3 reads TGTGCCAGCGCCAGCAGGGGGACAATCGGGGAGCTGTTTTTT. Encoded protein: CASASRGTIGELFF.

V is TRBV19 and J is TRBJ2-5, with D maybe TRBD2 (5 bases). CDR1 LNHDA and CDR2 SQIVND come from the germline V gene (reference sequence). The CDR3 covers 16 residues. V was shortened by 5 bases and J by 4 bases, with 20 bases between the two germline ends. CDR3 bases: TGTGCCAGTAGTGGTCGAGAGGCAGTCCGGGGAGAGACCCAGTACTTC. Protein: CASSGREAVRGETQYF.